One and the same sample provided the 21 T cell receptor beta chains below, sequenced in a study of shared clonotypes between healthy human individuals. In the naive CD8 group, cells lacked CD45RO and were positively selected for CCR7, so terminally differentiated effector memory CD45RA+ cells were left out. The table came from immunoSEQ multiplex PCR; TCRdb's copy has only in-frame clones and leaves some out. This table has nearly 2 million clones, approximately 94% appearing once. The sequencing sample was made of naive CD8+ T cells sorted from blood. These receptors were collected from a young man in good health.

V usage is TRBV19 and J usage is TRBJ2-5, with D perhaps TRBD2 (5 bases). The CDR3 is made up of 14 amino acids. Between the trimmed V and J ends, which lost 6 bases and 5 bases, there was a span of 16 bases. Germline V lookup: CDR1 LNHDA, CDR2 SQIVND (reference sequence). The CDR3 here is CASSDMAGRETQYF. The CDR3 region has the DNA TGTGCCAGTAGCGACATGGCGGGTCGGGAGACCCAGTACTTC.

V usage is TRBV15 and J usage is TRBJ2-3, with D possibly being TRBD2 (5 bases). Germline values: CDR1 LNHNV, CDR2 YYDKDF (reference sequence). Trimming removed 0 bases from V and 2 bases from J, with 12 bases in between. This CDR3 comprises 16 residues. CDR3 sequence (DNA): TGTGCCACCAGCAGAGATCCAGCGGACCCCACAGATACGCAGTATTTT. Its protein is CATSRDPADPTDTQYF.

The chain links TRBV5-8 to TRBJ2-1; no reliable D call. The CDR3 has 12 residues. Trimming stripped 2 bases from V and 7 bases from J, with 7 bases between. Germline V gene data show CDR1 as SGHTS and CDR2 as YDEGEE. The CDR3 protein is CASSFLGNEQFF. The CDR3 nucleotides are TGTGCCAGCAGCTTTTTAGGGAATGAGCAGTTCTTC.

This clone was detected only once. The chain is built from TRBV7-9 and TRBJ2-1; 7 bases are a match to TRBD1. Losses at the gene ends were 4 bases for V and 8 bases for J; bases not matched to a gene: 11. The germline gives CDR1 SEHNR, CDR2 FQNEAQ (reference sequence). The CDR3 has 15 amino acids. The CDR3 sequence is CASSYHRGGYDEQFF. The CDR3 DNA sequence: TGTGCCAGCAGCTATCACAGGGGTGGCTATGATGAGCAGTTCTTC.

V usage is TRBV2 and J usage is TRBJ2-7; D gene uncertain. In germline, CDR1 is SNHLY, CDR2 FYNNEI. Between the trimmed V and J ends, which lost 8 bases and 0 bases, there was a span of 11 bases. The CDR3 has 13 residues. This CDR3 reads CASLGRASYEQYF. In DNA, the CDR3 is TGTGCCAGCCTCGGACGGGCCTCCTACGAGCAGTACTTC.

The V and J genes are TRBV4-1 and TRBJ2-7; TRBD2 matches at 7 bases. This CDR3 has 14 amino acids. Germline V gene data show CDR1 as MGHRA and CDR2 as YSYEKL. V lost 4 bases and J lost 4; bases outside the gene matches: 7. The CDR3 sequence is CASSRLGGWYEQYF. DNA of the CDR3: TGCGCCAGCAGCCGCTTGGGGGGGTGGTACGAGCAGTACTTC.

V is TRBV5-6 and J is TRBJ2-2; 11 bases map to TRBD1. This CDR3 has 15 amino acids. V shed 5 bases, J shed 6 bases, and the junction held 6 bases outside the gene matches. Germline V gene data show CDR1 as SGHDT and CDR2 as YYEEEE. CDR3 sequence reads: CASSWDRGIAGELFF. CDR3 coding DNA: TGTGCCAGCAGTTGGGACAGGGGGATAGCCGGGGAGCTGTTTTTT. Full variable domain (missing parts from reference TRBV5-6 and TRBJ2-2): DAGVTQSPTHLIKTRGQQVTLRCSPKSGHDTVSWYQQALGQGPQFIFQYYEEEERQRGNFPDRFSGHQFPNYSSELNVNALLLGDSALYLCASSWDRGIAGELFFGEGSRLTVL.

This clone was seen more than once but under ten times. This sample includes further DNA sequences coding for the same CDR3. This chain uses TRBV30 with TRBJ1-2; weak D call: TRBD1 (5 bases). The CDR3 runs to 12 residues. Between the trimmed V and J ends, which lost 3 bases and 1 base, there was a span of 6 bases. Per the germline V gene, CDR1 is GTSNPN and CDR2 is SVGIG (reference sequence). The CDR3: CAWRGDNYGYTF. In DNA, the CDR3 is TGTGCCTGGAGAGGGGATAACTATGGCTACACCTTC.

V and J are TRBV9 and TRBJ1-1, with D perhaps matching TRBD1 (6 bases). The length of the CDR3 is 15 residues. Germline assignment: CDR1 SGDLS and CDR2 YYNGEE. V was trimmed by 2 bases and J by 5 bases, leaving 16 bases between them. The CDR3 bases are TGTGCCAGCAGCGTTCACAGGGACGGGGGGACTGAAGCTTTCTTT. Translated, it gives CASSVHRDGGTEAFF.

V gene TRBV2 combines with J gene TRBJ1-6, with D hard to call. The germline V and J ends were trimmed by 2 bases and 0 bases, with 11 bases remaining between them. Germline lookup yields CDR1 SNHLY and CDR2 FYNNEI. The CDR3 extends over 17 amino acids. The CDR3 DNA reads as TGTGCCAGCAGTGAAAGTTTCCGTCGCTCCTATAATTCACCCCTCCACTTT. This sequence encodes CASSESFRRSYNSPLHF.

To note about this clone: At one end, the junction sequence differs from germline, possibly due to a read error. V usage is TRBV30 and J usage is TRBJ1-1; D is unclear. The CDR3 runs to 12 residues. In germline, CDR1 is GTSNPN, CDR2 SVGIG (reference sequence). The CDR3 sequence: CAGSLAGTEAFF. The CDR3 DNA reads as TGTGCCGGGAGCCTCGCAGGCACTGAAGCTTTCTTT.

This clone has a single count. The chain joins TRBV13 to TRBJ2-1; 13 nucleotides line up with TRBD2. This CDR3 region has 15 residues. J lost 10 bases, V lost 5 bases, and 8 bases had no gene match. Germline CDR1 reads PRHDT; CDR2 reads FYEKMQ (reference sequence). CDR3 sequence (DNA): TGTGCCAGCAGCCCCGGGACTAGCGGGATAATGGAGCAGTTCTTC. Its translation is CASSPGTSGIMEQFF.

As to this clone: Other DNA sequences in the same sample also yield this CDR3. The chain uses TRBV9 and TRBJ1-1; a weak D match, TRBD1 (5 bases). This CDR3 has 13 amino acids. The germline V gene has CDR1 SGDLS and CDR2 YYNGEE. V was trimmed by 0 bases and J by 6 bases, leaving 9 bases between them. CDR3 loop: CASSVGGVAEAFF. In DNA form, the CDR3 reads TGTGCCAGCAGCGTAGGGGGGGTCGCTGAAGCTTTCTTT.

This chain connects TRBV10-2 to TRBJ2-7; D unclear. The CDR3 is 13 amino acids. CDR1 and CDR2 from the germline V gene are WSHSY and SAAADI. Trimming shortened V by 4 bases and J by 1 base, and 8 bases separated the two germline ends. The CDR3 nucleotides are TGCGCCAGCAGTGGACCGAGTTCCTACGAGCAGTACTTC. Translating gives CASSGPSSYEQYF.

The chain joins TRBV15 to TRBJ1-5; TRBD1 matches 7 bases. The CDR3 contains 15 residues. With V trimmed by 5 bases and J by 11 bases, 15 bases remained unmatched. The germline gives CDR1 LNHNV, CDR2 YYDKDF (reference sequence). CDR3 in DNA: TGTGCCACCAGCTTCCTGCACAGGGGACTTGGTGCCCAGCATTTT. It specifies CATSFLHRGLGAQHF. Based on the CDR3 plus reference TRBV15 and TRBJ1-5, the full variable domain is DAMVIQNPRYQVTQFGKPVTLSCSQTLNHNVMYWYQQKSSQAPKLLFHYYDKDFNNEADTPDNFQSRRPNTSFCFLDIRSPGLGDTAMYLCATSFLHRGLGAQHFGDGTRLSIL.

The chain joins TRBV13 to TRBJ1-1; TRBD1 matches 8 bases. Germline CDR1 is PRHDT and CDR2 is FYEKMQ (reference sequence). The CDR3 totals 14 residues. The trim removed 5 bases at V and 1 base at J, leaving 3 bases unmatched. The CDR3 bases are TGTGCCAGCAGCGCGGGGACAGGGAACACTGAAGCTTTCTTT. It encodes CASSAGTGNTEAFF.

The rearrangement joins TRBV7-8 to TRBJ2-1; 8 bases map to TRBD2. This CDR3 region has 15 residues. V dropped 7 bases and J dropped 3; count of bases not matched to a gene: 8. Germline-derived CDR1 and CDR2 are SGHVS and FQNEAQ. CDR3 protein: CASTPTSAYYNEQFF. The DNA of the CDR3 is TGTGCCAGCACCCCGACTAGCGCCTACTACAATGAGCAGTTCTTC.

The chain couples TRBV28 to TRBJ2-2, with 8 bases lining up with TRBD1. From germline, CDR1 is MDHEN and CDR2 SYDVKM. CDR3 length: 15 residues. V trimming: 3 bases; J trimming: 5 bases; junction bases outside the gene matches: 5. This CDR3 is CASSFAQGGTGELFF. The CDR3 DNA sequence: TGTGCCAGCAGTTTTGCACAGGGGGGTACCGGGGAGCTGTTTTTT.

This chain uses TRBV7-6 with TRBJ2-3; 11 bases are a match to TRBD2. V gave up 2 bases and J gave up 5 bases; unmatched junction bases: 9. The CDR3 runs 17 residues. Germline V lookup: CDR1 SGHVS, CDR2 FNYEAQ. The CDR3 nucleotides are TGTGCCAGCAGCTTAACAACTAGCGGGAGCATTATAGATACGCAGTATTTT. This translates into CASSLTTSGSIIDTQYF.

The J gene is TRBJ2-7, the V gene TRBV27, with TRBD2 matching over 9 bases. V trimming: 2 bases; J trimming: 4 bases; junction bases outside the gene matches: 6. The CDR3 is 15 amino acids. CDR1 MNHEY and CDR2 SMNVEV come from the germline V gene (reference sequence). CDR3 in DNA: TGTGCCAGCAGTTTAACCGCTAGCGGGGTTTACGAGCAGTACTTC. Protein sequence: CASSLTASGVYEQYF.

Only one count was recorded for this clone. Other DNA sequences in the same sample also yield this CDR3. CDR3 nucleotides: TGCGCCAGCAGCCCGAGGGTGACAGATACGCAGTATTTT. Protein sequence: CASSPRVTDTQYF. This rearrangement joins TRBV4-1 to TRBJ2-3; D possibly corresponds to TRBD2 (5 bases). Germline loops: CDR1 MGHRA, CDR2 YSYEKL. The length of the CDR3 is 13 residues. Trimming took 4 bases from V and 3 from J, leaving 8 bases between them.